The 16 T cell receptor beta chains given below trace back to one sample, sequenced in a study of T cell changes during pregnancy in multiple sclerosis. Only in-frame clones appear in the TCRdb table, and some are missing; sequencing was by immunoSEQ multiplex PCR. This repertoire shows some 83,000 clones, roughly nine tenths found once; its top ten account for approximately 3.3%. Sequenced here: PBMCs, sampled in the first trimester of pregnancy. All receptors derive from a female donor in good health, serving as a control in a pregnancy study. Some clones in this sample may be carry-over from other donors' samples.

The V call is TRBV10-3, the J call TRBJ1-2; 10 bases agree with TRBD1. Trimming removed 2 bases from V and 4 bases from J; junction bases left unmatched: 7. This CDR3 spans 16 amino acids. CDR1 is ENHRY, CDR2 SYGVKD, per germline. The CDR3 DNA reads TGTGCCATCAGTGAGACCCCGGGACAGGGGAGCTATGGCTACACCTTC. Translating it yields CAISETPGQGSYGYTF.

This clone was picked up one time. The rearrangement joins TRBV27 to TRBJ2-1; 12 bases match TRBD2. Per germline, CDR1 MNHEY and CDR2 SMNVEV (reference sequence). The CDR3 runs to 19 residues. After removal of 5 bases from V and 0 bases from J, the junction contained 11 bases not matched to a gene. The CDR3 coding sequence is TGTGCCAGCAGTCTCAGGGGTACGACTAGCGGGAGCTCCTACAATGAGCAGTTCTTC. As protein: CASSLRGTTSGSSYNEQFF.

This chain links TRBV5-4 with TRBJ2-3; perhaps TRBD1 as D (6 bases). This CDR3 spans 15 amino acids. CDR1 is SGHNT and CDR2 is YYREEE in the germline V gene (reference sequence). Trimming took off 0 bases at V and 4 bases at J, with 12 bases between the two ends. Written as DNA, the CDR3 is TGTGCCAGCAGCTTGGGGGCAGGGGATGCAGATACGCAGTATTTT. This codes for CASSLGAGDADTQYF.

CDR3 coding DNA: TGTGCCAGCAGTGCACCAGCCGACAGGGGCACTGAAGCTTTCTTT. It encodes CASSAPADRGTEAFF. The chain links TRBV6-6 to TRBJ1-1, with TRBD1 matching over 8 bases. CDR1 MNHNY and CDR2 SVGAGI come from the germline V gene (reference sequence). The CDR3 is made up of 15 amino acids. V dropped 5 bases and J dropped 4; count of bases not matched to a gene: 9.

V is TRBV7-8 and J is TRBJ1-1; D may be TRBD1 (5 bases). V was pared by 1 base and J by 5 bases, with 8 bases between. Germline V lookup: CDR1 SGHVS, CDR2 FQNEAQ. The CDR3 has 13 amino acids. The CDR3 protein is CASSLEGITEAFF. CDR3 DNA: TGTGCCAGCAGCTTAGAGGGGATTACTGAAGCTTTCTTT.

The chain employs TRBV29-1 and TRBJ2-1; the match to TRBD2 covers 7 bases. The germline gives CDR1 SQVTM, CDR2 ANQGSEA. The V and J ends lost 5 bases and 3 bases, in that order; junction bases with no gene match: 4. This CDR3 has 13 amino acids. The CDR3 region has the DNA TGCAGCGTTAGCGGGACCCGCTACAATGAGCAGTTCTTC. This encodes CSVSGTRYNEQFF.

This chain links TRBV10-1 with TRBJ1-5; tentative D call: TRBD1 (5 bases). Germline lookup yields CDR1 WNHNN and CDR2 SYGVQD (reference sequence). The CDR3 spans 14 residues. V gave up 2 bases and J gave up 8 bases, with 13 bases separating them. The CDR3 coding sequence is TGCGCCAGCAGTGAGGGTCCCCCGGGGGAGCCCCAGCATTTT. It codes for CASSEGPPGEPQHF.

In nucleotides, the CDR3 is TGTGCCAGCAGTTTAAGCCCCCCGACCGGGGAGCTGTTTTTT. Encoded protein: CASSLSPPTGELFF. The chain couples TRBV28 to TRBJ2-2, with D unresolved. CDR3 size: 14 residues. The V end was cut by 2 bases, the J end by 5 bases, with 9 bases between. CDR1 and CDR2 (germline): MDHEN, SYDVKM.

The CDR3 bases are TGTGCCAGTAGTATTGGACAAATGAATGGCTACACCTTC. Protein product: CASSIGQMNGYTF. The genes are TRBV19 and TRBJ1-2; D is perhaps TRBD1 (5 bases). Trimming shortened V by 3 bases and J by 6 bases, and 11 bases separated the two germline ends. Germline lookup yields CDR1 LNHDA and CDR2 SQIVND (reference sequence). This CDR3 contains 13 residues.

The chain employs TRBV2 and TRBJ2-5; 8 positions match TRBD1. Germline V CDR1 and CDR2: SNHLY, FYNNEI. V trimming: 7 bases; J trimming: 5 bases; junction bases outside the gene matches: 12. The CDR3 runs to 15 residues. The CDR3 loop reads CASKNRSGGVETQYF. DNA of the CDR3: TGTGCCAGCAAGAATAGGTCAGGGGGCGTTGAGACCCAGTACTTC. The full variable domain, completed using reference TRBV2 and TRBJ2-5, is EPEVTQTPSHQVTQMGQEVILRCVPISNHLYFYWYRQILGQKVEFLVSFYNNEISEKSEIFDDQFSVERPDGSNFTLKIRSTKLEDSAMYFCASKNRSGGVETQYFGPGTRLLVL.

J is TRBJ2-1 and V is TRBV6-5; no reliable D call. CDR3 size: 11 residues. Germline CDR1 MNHEY, CDR2 SVGAGI. The V end was cut by 7 bases, the J end by 2 bases, with 3 bases between. The CDR3 loop is CASTAYNEQFF. The CDR3 DNA sequence: TGTGCCAGCACCGCCTACAATGAGCAGTTCTTC.

This chain uses TRBV28 with TRBJ2-2; the D gene is possibly TRBD1 (5 bases). The CDR3 length is 16 residues. Germline V gives CDR1 MDHEN, CDR2 SYDVKM. Trimming removed 6 bases at V and 1 base at J, with 15 bases between. CDR3 loop: CASSDGVRENTGELFF. The CDR3 DNA sequence: TGTGCCAGCAGCGACGGCGTCAGGGAGAACACCGGGGAGCTGTTTTTT.

The table lists this clone with a count of one. The chain carries TRBV6-1 and TRBJ2-3; possible D gene TRBD1, 6 bases. From germline, CDR1 is MNHNS and CDR2 SASEGT. Trimming shortened V by 3 bases and J by 1 base, and 14 bases separated the two germline ends. This CDR3 is 16 amino acids long. CDR3 nucleotide sequence: TGTGCCAGCAGTGACCCCTCAGGGGAACGCACAGATACGCAGTATTTT. This codes for CASSDPSGERTDTQYF.

The rearrangement joins TRBV7-2 to TRBJ2-3; weak D call: TRBD2 (6 bases). CDR3 length: 15 residues. From germline, CDR1 is SGHTA and CDR2 FQGNSA. Trimming stripped 1 base from V and 4 bases from J, with 12 bases between. The CDR3 here is CASSLGLVPADTQYF. Here the CDR3 DNA reads TGTGCCAGCAGCTTAGGACTAGTTCCGGCAGATACGCAGTATTTT.

J is TRBJ2-2 and V is TRBV7-2, with 8 bases that match TRBD1. J gave up 4 bases and V 5 bases, and 12 bases lay outside the gene matches. The length of the CDR3 is 17 residues. CDR1 is SGHTA, CDR2 FQGNSA, per germline. The CDR3 here is CASSRFPGQVGTGELFF. CDR3 sequence (DNA): TGTGCCAGCAGCCGTTTTCCGGGACAGGTGGGCACCGGGGAGCTGTTTTTT.

The rearrangement uses TRBV30 and TRBJ1-2; D remains unclear. Trimming pared 0 bases from V and 4 bases from J, leaving 12 bases between. Germline values: CDR1 GTSNPN, CDR2 SVGIG (reference sequence). CDR3 length: 14 amino acids. This CDR3 is CAWSVWSSSYGYTF. The CDR3 DNA reads as TGTGCCTGGAGTGTATGGAGCTCTTCCTATGGCTACACCTTC.